The clone carrying this T cell receptor beta chain was observed a few times. The antigen is unknown. A universal primer site was incorporated via template switching, and the cDNA contained unique molecular identifiers. TCRdb passed the 5' RACE reads through MiXCR, listing each CDR3 protein once. This table holds about 240,000 distinct CDR3 sequences, approximately 11% found once. The data stem from a study of identical twins. Study findings and constraints: Weaker excess twin sharing was observed in beta out-of-frame sequences. The same donors were not followed; conclusions instead depended on cross-sectional statistical analysis. Insertions were fewer in abundant cord blood beta clonotypes, whereas memory repertoires showed none of this pattern.

The CDR3 extends over 14 amino acids. The germline gives CDR1 LNHNV, CDR2 YYDKDF (reference sequence). Deletions cut 0 bases from V and 4 bases from J, with 9 bases between. These data were also reused for a study on yellow fever vaccine responses in identical twins.

Input material: memory (CD45RO+) T cells sorted from blood. The TCR was taken from a woman between 18 and 30 years old in good health. The chain couples TRBV15 to TRBJ1-2, with D possibly being TRBD1 (5 bases). CDR3 in DNA: TGTGCCACCAGCAGAGATCAGGGAGGCTATGGCTACACCTTC. It is translated as CATSRDQGGYGYTF.